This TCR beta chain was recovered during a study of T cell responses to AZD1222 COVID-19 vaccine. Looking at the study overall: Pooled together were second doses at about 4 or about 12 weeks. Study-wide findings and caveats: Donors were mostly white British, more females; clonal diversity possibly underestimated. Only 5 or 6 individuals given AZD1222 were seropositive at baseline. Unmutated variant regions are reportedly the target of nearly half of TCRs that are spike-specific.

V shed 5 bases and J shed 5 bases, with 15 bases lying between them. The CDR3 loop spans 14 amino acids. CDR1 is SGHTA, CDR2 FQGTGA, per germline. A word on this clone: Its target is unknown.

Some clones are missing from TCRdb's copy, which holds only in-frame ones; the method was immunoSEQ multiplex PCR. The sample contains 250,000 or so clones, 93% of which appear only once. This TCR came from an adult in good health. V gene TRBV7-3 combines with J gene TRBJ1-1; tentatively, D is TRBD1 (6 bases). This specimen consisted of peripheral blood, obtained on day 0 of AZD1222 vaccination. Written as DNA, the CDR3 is TGTGCCAGCAGCCCGTCGGGGGGCTCAACTGAAGCTTTCTTT. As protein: CASSPSGGSTEAFF. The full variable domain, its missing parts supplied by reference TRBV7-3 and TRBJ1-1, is GAGVSQTPSNKVTEKGKYVELRCDPISGHTALYWYRQSLGQGPEFLIYFQGTGAADDSGLPNDRFFAVRPEGSVSTLKIQRTERGDSAVYLCASSPSGGSTEAFFGQGTRLTVV.